This TCR beta chain is drawn from a study of T cell repertoires in cytomegalovirus infection (dated by TCRdb to about 2019). A note on the overall study: The HLA type of each donor mattered for the analysis, because public TCR beta signatures pointed to carriage of CMV infection along with the matching HLA type. The investigation overall reported the following: The ex vivo response was dominated by HLA-C-restricted CMV-specific TCR beta clonotypes, which also provided the single most frequent clonotype in two of eight donors. In both this cohort and an independent roughly 350-donor cohort, the cumulative frequency of public TCR beta family members distinguished carriers of CMV infection plus the relevant HLA type.

V was cut back by 0 bases and J by 4 bases, leaving a gap of 11 bases between them. From cysteine to phenylalanine, the CDR3 is 15 amino acids long. The kept DNA is CDR3 alone, 45 bases in frame from the first base. Based on the germline V gene, the CDR1 and CDR2 sequences are SGHTA and FQGNSA. The instrument given in TCRdb is Illumina HiSeq 1500. TCRdb's own reprocessing of the public reads used fastp at Q25 and MiXCR and kept productive beta chains. CDR3 protein sequences are deduplicated, and each keeps its most common genes and DNA. Here the sample has a few hundred thousand distinct CDR3 sequences; roughly a sixth occur a single time. The ten biggest clones cover approximately 12% of the sample. This clonotype was recorded a few times. Its antigen has not been determined. Base qualities were left out, and no much larger clone turns up one base away.

The sequenced material came from PBMCs. Rearrangement joined TRBV7-2 to TRBJ2-3, with TRBD2 tentatively as D gene (7 bases match). This clonotype was sampled from a human donor in good health (CMV status not recorded). Some clones in this sample may be carry-over from other donors' samples. The nucleotide sequence reads TGTGCCAGCAGCTTAGCTAGGGGGGGCCCAGATACGCAGTATTTT. Its translation reads: CASSLARGGPDTQYF.